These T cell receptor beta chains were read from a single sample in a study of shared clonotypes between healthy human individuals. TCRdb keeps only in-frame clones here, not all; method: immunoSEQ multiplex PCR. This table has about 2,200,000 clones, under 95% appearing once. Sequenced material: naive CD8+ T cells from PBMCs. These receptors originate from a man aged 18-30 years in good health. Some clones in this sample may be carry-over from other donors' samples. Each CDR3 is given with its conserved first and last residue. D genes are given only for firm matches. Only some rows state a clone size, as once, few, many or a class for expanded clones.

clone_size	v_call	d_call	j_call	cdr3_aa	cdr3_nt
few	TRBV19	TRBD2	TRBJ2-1	CASSLSGGYNEQFF	TGTGCCAGTAGTCTGAGCGGGGGATACAATGAGCAGTTCTTC
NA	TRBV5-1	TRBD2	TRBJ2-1	CASRDGLVDWDEQFF	TGCGCCAGCAGGGACGGACTAGTGGATTGGGATGAGCAGTTCTTC
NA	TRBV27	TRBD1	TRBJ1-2	CASRRRQGAYGYTF	TGTGCCAGCCGACGGCGACAGGGGGCCTATGGCTACACCTTC
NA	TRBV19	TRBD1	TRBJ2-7	CASSLNPGTGNYEQYF	TGTGCCAGTAGTCTCAACCCCGGGACAGGGAACTACGAGCAGTACTTC
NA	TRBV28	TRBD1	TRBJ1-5	CASSQRQGRGQPQHF	TGTGCCAGCAGTCAGCGACAGGGTCGAGGTCAGCCCCAGCATTTT
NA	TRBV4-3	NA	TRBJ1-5	CASSQGVGINQPQHF	TGCGCCAGCAGCCAAGGAGTAGGCATCAATCAGCCCCAGCATTTT
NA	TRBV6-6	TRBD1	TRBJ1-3	CASSYVRTGSGNTIYF	TGTGCCAGCAGTTACGTGAGGACAGGGTCTGGAAACACCATATATTTT
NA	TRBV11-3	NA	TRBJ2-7	CASSTGRAYEQYF	TGTGCCAGCAGCACTGGCAGGGCCTACGAGCAGTACTTC
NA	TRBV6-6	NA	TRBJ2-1	CASSPALGENNEQFF	TGTGCCAGCAGTCCCGCTCTGGGGGAGAATAATGAGCAGTTCTTC
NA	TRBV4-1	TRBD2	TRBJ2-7	CASSPVGGSEYEQYF	TGCGCCAGCAGCCCGGTCGGGGGGAGCGAATACGAGCAGTACTTC
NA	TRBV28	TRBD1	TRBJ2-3	CASSLQGEGTDTQYF	TGTGCCAGCAGCCTCCAGGGGGAAGGGACAGATACGCAGTATTTT
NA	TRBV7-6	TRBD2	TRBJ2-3	CASSLGAGGPARTDTQYF	TGTGCCAGCAGCTTAGGGGCGGGGGGGCCGGCCCGCACAGATACGCAGTATTTT
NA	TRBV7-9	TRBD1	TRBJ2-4	CASSTDREPKNIQYF	TGTGCCAGCAGCACAGACAGGGAACCCAAAAACATTCAGTACTTC
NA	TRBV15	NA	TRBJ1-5	CATGRTSNQPQHF	TGTGCCACCGGCAGGACTAGCAATCAGCCCCAGCATTTT
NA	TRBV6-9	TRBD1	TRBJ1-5	CASSYSTGEHNQPQHF	TGTGCCAGCAGTTATTCGACAGGGGAACACAATCAGCCCCAGCATTTT
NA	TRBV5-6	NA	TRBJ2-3	CASSPFGTDTQYF	TGTGCCAGCAGCCCCTTTGGCACAGATACGCAGTATTTT
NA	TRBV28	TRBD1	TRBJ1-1	CASSPRERQGVGEAFF	TGTGCCAGCAGTCCTCGGGAACGACAGGGGGTTGGTGAAGCTTTCTTT
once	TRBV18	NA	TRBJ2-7	CASSPAERGPYEQYF	TGTGCCAGCTCACCAGCCGAAAGGGGCCCCTACGAGCAGTACTTC
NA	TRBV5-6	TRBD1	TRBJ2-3	CASSLQQGRTDTQYF	TGTGCCAGCAGCTTGCAACAGGGGCGGACAGATACGCAGTATTTT
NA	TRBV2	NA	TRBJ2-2	CASWNRDITGELFF	TGTGCCAGCTGGAACAGAGATATCACCGGGGAGCTGTTTTTT
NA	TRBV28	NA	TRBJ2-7	CASSFPGSGSYEQYF	TGTGCCAGCAGTTTTCCCGGGTCGGGATCCTACGAGCAGTACTTC
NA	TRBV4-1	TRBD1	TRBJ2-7	CASSQGTGSSYEQYF	TGCGCCAGCAGCCAAGGGACAGGCAGCTCCTACGAGCAGTACTTC
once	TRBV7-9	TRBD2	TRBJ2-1	CASSVTSGYYNEQFF	TGTGCCAGCAGCGTTACTAGCGGTTACTACAATGAGCAGTTCTTC
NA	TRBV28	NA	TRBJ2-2	CASSLSIRATGELFF	TGTGCCAGCAGTTTATCCATCAGGGCCACCGGGGAGCTGTTTTTT
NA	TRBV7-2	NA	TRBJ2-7	CASSPWEGSYEQYF	TGTGCCAGCAGCCCCTGGGAAGGCTCCTACGAGCAGTACTTC
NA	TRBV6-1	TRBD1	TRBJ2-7	CASSEDRGYEQYF	TGTGCCAGCAGTGAAGACAGGGGGTACGAGCAGTACTTC
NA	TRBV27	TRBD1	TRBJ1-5	CASSFRQGSNQPQHF	TGTGCCAGCAGTTTCCGACAGGGTAGCAATCAGCCCCAGCATTTT
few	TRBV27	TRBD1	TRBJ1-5	CASSLIGGMKPQHF	TGTGCCAGCAGTTTAATAGGGGGCATGAAGCCCCAGCATTTT